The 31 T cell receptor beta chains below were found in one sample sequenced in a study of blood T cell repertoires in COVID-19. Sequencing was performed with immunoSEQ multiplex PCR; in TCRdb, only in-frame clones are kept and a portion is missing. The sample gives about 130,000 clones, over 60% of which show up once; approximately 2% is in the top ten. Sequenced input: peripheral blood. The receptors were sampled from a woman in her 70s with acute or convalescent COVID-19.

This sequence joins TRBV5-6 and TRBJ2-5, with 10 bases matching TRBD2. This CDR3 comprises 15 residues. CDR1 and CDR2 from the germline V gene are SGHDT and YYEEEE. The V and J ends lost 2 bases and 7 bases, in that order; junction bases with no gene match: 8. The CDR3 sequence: CASSFGLAGEGTQYF. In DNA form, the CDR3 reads TGTGCCAGCAGCTTCGGGCTAGCGGGGGAAGGGACCCAGTACTTC.

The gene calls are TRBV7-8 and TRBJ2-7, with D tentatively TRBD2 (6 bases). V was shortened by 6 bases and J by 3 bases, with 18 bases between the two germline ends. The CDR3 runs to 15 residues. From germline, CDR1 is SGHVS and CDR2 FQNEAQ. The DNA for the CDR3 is TGTGCCAGCAGGAGAGGTAGCGGCCCAGACTACGAGCAGTACTTC. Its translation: CASRRGSGPDYEQYF. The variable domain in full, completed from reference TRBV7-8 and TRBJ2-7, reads GAGVSQSPRYKVAKRGQDVALRCDPISGHVSLFWYQQALGQGPEFLTYFQNEAQLDKSGLPSDRFFAERPEGSVSTLKIQRTQQEDSAVYLCASRRGSGPDYEQYFGPGTRLTVT.

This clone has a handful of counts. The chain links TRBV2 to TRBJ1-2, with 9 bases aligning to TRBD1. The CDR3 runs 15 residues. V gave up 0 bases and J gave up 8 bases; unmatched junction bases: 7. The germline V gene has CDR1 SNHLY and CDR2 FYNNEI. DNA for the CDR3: TGTGCCAGCAGTGAAGCGCTGGGACAGGGAAGGGGCTACACCTTC. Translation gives CASSEALGQGRGYTF.

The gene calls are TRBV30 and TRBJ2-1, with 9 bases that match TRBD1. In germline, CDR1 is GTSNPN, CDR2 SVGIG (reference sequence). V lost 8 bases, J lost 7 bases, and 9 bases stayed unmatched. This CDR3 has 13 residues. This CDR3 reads CARDRESSNEQFF. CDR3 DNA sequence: TGTGCCCGGGACAGGGAATCTTCAAATGAGCAGTTCTTC.

CDR3 coding DNA: TGTGCCAGCAGTGAAGCTCAGGGGGCTAATGAAAAACTGTTTTTT. This translates into CASSEAQGANEKLFF. The rearrangement links TRBV6-1 to TRBJ1-4, with 7 bases lining up with TRBD1. This CDR3 is 15 amino acids long. CDR1 and CDR2 from the germline V gene are MNHNS and SASEGT. After removal of 0 bases from V and 3 bases from J, the junction contained 1 base not matched to a gene.

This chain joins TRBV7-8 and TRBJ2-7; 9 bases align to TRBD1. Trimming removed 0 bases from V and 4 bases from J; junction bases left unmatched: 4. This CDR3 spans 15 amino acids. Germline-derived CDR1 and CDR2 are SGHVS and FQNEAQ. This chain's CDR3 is CASSLAGTGMYEQYF. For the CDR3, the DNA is TGTGCCAGCAGCTTAGCCGGGACAGGGATGTACGAGCAGTACTTC.

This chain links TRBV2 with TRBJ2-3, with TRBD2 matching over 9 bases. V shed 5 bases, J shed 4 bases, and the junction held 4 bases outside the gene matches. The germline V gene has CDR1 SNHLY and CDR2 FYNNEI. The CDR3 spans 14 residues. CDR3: CASSQREAADTQYF. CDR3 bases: TGTGCCAGCAGTCAGCGGGAGGCGGCAGATACGCAGTATTTT.

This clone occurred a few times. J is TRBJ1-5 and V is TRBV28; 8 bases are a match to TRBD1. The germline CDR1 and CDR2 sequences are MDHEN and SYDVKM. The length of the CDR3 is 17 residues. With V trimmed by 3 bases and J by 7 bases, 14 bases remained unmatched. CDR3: CASSFGAEQGARQPQHF. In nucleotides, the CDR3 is TGTGCCAGCAGTTTTGGAGCCGAGCAGGGGGCGAGGCAGCCCCAGCATTTT. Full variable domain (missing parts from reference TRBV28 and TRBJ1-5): DVKVTQSSRYLVKRTGEKVFLECVQDMDHENMFWYRQDPGLGLRLIYFSYDVKMKEKGDIPEGYSVSREKKERFSLILESASTNQTSMYLCASSFGAEQGARQPQHFGDGTRLSIL.

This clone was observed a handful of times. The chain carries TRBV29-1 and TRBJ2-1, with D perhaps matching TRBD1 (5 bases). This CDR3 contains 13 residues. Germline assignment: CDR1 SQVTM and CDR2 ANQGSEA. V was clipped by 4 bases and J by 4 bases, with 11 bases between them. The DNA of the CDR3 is TGCAGCGTTGGCGACAGACTTTACAATGAGCAGTTCTTC. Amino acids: CSVGDRLYNEQFF.

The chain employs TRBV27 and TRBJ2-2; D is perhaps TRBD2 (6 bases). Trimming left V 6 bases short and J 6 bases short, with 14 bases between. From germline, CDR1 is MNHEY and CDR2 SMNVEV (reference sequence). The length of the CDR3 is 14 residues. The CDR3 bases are TGTGCCAGCAGCCCCGGGAGTCGAGCCGGGGAGCTGTTTTTT. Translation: CASSPGSRAGELFF.

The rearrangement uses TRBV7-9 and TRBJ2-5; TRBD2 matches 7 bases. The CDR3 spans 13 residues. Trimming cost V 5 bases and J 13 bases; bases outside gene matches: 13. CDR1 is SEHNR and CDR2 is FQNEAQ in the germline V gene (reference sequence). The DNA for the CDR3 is TGTGCCAGCAGCCCGGGACTACAAGAGACGACGTACTTC. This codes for CASSPGLQETTYF.

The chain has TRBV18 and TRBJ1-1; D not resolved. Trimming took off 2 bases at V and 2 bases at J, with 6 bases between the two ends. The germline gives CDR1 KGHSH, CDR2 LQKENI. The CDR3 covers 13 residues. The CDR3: CASSPYVNTEAFF. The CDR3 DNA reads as TGTGCCAGCTCACCATATGTCAACACTGAAGCTTTCTTT. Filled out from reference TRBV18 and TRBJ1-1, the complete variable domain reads NAGVMQNPRHLVRRRGQEARLRCSPMKGHSHVYWYRQLPEEGLKFMVYLQKENIIDESGMPKERFSAEFPKEGPSILRIQQVVRGDSAAYFCASSPYVNTEAFFGQGTRLTVV.

The chain's CDR3 is CASSSRTGQTGELFF. The CDR3 bases are TGTGCCAGCAGCTCTCGGACAGGGCAAACCGGGGAGCTGTTTTTT. This sequence joins TRBV7-6 and TRBJ2-2; 8 positions agree with TRBD1. Losses at the gene ends were 4 bases for V and 5 bases for J; bases not matched to a gene: 6. Per germline, CDR1 SGHVS and CDR2 FNYEAQ. The CDR3 covers 15 residues.

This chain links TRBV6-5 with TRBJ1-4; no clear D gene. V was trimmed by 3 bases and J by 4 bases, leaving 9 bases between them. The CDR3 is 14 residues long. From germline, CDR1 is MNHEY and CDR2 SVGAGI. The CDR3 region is CASSYVANNEKLFF. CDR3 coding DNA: TGTGCCAGCAGTTATGTGGCAAATAATGAAAAACTGTTTTTT.

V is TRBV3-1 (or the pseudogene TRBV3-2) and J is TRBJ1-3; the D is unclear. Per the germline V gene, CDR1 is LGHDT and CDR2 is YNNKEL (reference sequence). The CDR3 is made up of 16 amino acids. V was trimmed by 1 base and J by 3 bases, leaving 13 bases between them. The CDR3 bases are TGTGCCAGCAGCCAAGCGCTTGCCCTAGGTGGAAACACCATATATTTT. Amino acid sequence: CASSQALALGGNTIYF.

CDR3 nucleotide sequence: TGTGCCAGCAGCTTTCCGGGACAGGGCCGGGAGCTGTTTTTT. It codes for CASSFPGQGRELFF. This chain uses TRBV7-2 with TRBJ2-2; 9 bases agree with TRBD1. The CDR3 loop spans 14 amino acids. Germline V gene data show CDR1 as SGHTA and CDR2 as FQGNSA. J gave up 9 bases and V 3 bases, and 5 bases lay outside the gene matches.

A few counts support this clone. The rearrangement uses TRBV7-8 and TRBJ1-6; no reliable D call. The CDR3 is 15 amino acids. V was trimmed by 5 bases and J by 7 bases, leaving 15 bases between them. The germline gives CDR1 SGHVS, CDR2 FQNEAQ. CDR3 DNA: TGTGCCAGCAGCCCCCAAAAGCATCGAAATTCACCCCTCCACTTT. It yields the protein CASSPQKHRNSPLHF.

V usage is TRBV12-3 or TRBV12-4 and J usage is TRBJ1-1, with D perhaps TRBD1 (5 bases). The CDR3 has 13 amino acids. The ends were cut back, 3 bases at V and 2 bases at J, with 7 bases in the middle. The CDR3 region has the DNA TGTGCCAGCAGTTTTACAGGTAACACTGAAGCTTTCTTT. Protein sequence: CASSFTGNTEAFF.

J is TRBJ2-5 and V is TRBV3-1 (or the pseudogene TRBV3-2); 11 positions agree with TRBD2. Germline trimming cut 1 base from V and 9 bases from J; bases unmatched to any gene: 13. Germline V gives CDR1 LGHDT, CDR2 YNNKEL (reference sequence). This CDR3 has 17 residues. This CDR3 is CASSQGGGTSGQGAQYF. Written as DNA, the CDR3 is TGTGCCAGCAGCCAAGGTGGAGGGACTAGCGGACAAGGGGCCCAGTACTTC.

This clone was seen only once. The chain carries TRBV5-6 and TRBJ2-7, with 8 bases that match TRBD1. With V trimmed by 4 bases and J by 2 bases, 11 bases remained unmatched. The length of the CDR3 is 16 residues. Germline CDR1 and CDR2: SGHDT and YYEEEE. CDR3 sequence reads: CASSMGTGQVAYEQYF. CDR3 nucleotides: TGTGCCAGCAGCATGGGAACGGGACAGGTCGCCTACGAGCAGTACTTC.

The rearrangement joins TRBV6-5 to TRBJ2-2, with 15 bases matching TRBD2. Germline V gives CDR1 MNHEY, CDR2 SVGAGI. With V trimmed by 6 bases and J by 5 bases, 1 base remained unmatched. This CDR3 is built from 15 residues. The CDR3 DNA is TGTGCCAGCAGGGGACTAGCGGGAGGAACCGGGGAGCTGTTTTTT. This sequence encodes CASRGLAGGTGELFF.

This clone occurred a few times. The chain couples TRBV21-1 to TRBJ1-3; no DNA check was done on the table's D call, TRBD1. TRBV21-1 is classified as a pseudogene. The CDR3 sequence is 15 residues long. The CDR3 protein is CASSRDRDSGNTIYF. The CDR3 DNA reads TGTGCCAGCAGCAGGGACAGGGACTCTGGAAACACCATATATTTT.

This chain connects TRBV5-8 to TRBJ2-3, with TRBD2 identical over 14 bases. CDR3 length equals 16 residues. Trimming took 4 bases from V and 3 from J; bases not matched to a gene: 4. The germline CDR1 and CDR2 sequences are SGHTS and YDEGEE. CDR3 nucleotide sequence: TGTGCCAGCAGCACGACTAGCGGGGGGGTGACAGATACGCAGTATTTT. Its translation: CASSTTSGGVTDTQYF.

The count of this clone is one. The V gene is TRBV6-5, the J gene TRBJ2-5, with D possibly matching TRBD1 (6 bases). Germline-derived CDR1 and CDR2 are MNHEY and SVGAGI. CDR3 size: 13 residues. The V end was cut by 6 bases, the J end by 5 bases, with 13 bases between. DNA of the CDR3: TGTGCCAGCAGCGGGACATGGCAGGAGACCCAGTACTTC. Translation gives CASSGTWQETQYF.

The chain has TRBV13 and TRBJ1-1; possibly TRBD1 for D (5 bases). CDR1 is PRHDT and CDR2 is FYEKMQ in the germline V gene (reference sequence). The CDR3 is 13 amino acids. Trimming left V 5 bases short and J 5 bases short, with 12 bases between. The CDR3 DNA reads TGTGCCAGCAGCCAACAGGAAAGAACTGAAGCTTTCTTT. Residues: CASSQQERTEAFF.

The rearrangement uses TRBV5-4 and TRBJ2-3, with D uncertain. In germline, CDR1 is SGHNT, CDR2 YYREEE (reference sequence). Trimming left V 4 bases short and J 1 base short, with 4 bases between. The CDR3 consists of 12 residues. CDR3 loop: CASSLRTDTQYF. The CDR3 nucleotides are TGTGCCAGCAGCCTCCGCACAGATACGCAGTATTTT.

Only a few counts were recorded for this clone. CDR3: CSVPGQGSVTEAFF. CDR3 in DNA: TGCAGCGTACCAGGACAGGGAAGTGTGACTGAAGCTTTCTTT. The chain has TRBV29-1 and TRBJ1-1; 8 positions agree with TRBD1. CDR1 and CDR2 from the germline V gene are SQVTM and ANQGSEA. The CDR3 loop spans 14 amino acids. The J segment lost 5 bases and the V segment lost 6 bases, leaving 11 bases of the junction unmatched.

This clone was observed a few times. The CDR3 nucleotides are TGTGCCAGCAGTAACAGGAACACTGAAGCTTTCTTT. Its protein product is CASSNRNTEAFF. The chain couples TRBV13 to TRBJ1-1; the D is unclear. The germline V and J ends were trimmed by 6 bases and 1 base, with 6 bases remaining between them. Germline-derived CDR1 and CDR2 are PRHDT and FYEKMQ (reference sequence). The CDR3 contains 12 residues.

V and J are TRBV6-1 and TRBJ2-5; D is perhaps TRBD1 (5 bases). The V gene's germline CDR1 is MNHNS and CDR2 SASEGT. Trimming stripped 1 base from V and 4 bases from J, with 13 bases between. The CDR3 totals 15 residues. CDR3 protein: CASSEGKGARETQYF. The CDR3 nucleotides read TGTGCCAGCAGTGAAGGCAAAGGGGCCCGAGAGACCCAGTACTTC.

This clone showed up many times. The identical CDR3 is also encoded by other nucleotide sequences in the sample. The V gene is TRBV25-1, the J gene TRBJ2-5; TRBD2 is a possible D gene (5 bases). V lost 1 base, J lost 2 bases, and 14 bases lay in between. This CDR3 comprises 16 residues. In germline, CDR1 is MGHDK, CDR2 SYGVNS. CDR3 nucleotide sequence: TGTGCCAGCAGTGAATCCCCCGAGCGGCCGCAAGAGACCCAGTACTTC. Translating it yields CASSESPERPQETQYF.

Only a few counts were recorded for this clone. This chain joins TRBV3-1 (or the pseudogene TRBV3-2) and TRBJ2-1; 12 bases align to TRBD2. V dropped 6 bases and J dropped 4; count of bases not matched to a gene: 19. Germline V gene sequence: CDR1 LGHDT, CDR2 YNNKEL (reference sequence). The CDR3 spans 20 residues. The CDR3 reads CASRHSGLAGIPRIYNEQFF. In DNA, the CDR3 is TGTGCCAGCAGACACTCAGGACTAGCGGGGATTCCCAGGATTTACAATGAGCAGTTCTTC.